The next 14 T cell receptor beta chains were all read from a single sample in a study of beta chain features in type 1 diabetes. TCRB transcripts that were expressed got sequenced, as all of the isolated RNA had been reverse transcribed. Sequencing was performed with immunoSEQ multiplex PCR; in TCRdb, only in-frame clones are kept and a portion is missing. This sample carries around 250,000 clones, roughly two thirds of them seen once, and the ten largest clones take approximately 0.053%. The sequenced sample consisted of naive CD4+ T cells from blood. The receptor source for this set is a young man in good health.

The chain has TRBV7-9 and TRBJ2-1; no definite D call. Germline V gives CDR1 SEHNR, CDR2 FQNEAQ (reference sequence). Trimming removed 2 bases at V and 8 bases at J, with 7 bases between. This CDR3 has 12 amino acids. CDR3 region: CASSLSVYEQFF. The DNA of the CDR3 is TGTGCCAGCAGCTTATCAGTATATGAGCAGTTCTTC.

The chain carries TRBV30 and TRBJ1-2; D unclear. Between the trimmed V and J ends, which lost 4 bases and 8 bases, there was a span of 20 bases. This CDR3 is 14 amino acids long. The germline V gene encodes CDR1 GTSNPN and CDR2 SVGIG (reference sequence). Written as DNA, the CDR3 is TGTGCCTGGACAAGGACGGCAACTACGAGGGGCTACACCTTC. Amino acid sequence: CAWTRTATTRGYTF.

This clone has only a few counts. The chain employs TRBV25-1 and TRBJ2-1; D is unresolved. In germline, CDR1 is MGHDK, CDR2 SYGVNS. Between the trimmed V and J ends, which lost 3 bases and 4 bases, there was a span of 4 bases. The CDR3 has 12 amino acids. CDR3 in amino acids: CASSEAYNEQFF. CDR3 nucleotides: TGTGCCAGCAGTGAGGCTTACAATGAGCAGTTCTTC.

The V and J genes are TRBV30 and TRBJ2-3; 10 nucleotides agree with TRBD1. The CDR3 contains 15 residues. Germline trimming cut 2 bases from V and 4 bases from J; bases unmatched to any gene: 6. The V gene's germline CDR1 is GTSNPN and CDR2 SVGIG (reference sequence). DNA for the CDR3: TGTGCCTGGAGTCCGGGACAGGGGATCGCAGATACGCAGTATTTT. It translates to CAWSPGQGIADTQYF.

As to this clone: Within the sample, other DNA sequences also encode this same CDR3. V gene TRBV18 combines with J gene TRBJ1-2, with D possibly being TRBD1 (6 bases). The V end lost 6 bases, the J end lost 2 bases, and 10 bases lay between the germline ends. The CDR3 consists of 13 residues. CDR1 KGHSH and CDR2 LQKENI come from the germline V gene. The CDR3 coding sequence is TGTGCCAGCTCCCCTGACAGGAACTATGGCTACACCTTC. It encodes CASSPDRNYGYTF.

V and J are TRBV5-6 and TRBJ2-3; D possibly corresponds to TRBD2 (5 bases). The CDR3 extends over 15 amino acids. Germline CDR1 is SGHDT and CDR2 is YYEEEE. Trimming took 1 base from V and 7 from J, leaving 16 bases between them. The CDR3 sequence: CASSLRETSRNTQYF. For the CDR3, the DNA is TGTGCCAGCAGCTTGAGGGAGACGTCACGCAATACGCAGTATTTT.

The V and J genes are TRBV30 and TRBJ2-3; the D gene could be TRBD1 or TRBD2 (5 bases each). There are 14 residues in the CDR3. Germline CDR1 GTSNPN, CDR2 SVGIG (reference sequence). V gave up 2 bases and J gave up 4 bases, with 13 bases separating them. The CDR3 sequence: CAWSLSLGPDTQYF. The DNA for the CDR3 is TGTGCCTGGAGTTTGAGCTTGGGACCAGATACGCAGTATTTT.

J is TRBJ2-7 and V is TRBV30, with 9 bases matching TRBD2. The CDR3 totals 15 residues. V trimming: 0 bases; J trimming: 5 bases; junction bases outside the gene matches: 8. Germline CDR1 reads GTSNPN; CDR2 reads SVGIG (reference sequence). The CDR3 DNA follows: TGTGCCTGGAGTGTGGGTAGCGGGGGCGGCCACGAGCAGTACTTC. This gives the protein CAWSVGSGGGHEQYF.

The chain links TRBV30 to TRBJ2-1; the D gene is possibly TRBD1 (5 bases). Germline V gives CDR1 GTSNPN, CDR2 SVGIG (reference sequence). The germline V and J ends were trimmed by 2 bases and 4 bases, with 15 bases remaining between them. The CDR3 is 15 residues long. For the CDR3, the DNA is TGTGCCTGGAGTAGTCGACAGTGGGTTTACAATGAGCAGTTCTTC. Amino acid sequence: CAWSSRQWVYNEQFF.

The gene calls are TRBV5-1 and TRBJ2-5; 11 bases match TRBD1. Germline V gives CDR1 SGHRS, CDR2 YFSETQ. The length of the CDR3 is 16 residues. With V trimmed by 4 bases and J by 4 bases, 9 bases remained unmatched. Here the CDR3 reads CASSLSPGQGAETQYF. The CDR3 DNA reads TGCGCCAGCAGCCTCTCCCCCGGACAGGGGGCAGAGACCCAGTACTTC.

Concerning this clone itself: A junction boundary mismatches the germline segment, possibly from a read error. The chain couples TRBV7-2 to TRBJ2-7, with TRBD1 as a possible D gene (5 bases). Per germline, CDR1 SGHTA and CDR2 FQGNSA. This CDR3 has 11 residues. Here the CDR3 reads CASSLSGRRTF. The CDR3 DNA reads TGTGCCAGCAGCTTATCAGGGCGGCGGACCTTC.

The chain couples TRBV9 to TRBJ2-1, with D perhaps matching TRBD2 (7 bases). The CDR3 is 17 residues long. V was cut by 3 bases and J by 0 bases, with 16 bases left in between. CDR1 SGDLS and CDR2 YYNGEE come from the germline V gene. CDR3 sequence (DNA): TGTGCCAGCAGCGCGCAGCCGGGGGGCTCCTCCTACAATGAGCAGTTCTTC. This sequence encodes CASSAQPGGSSYNEQFF.

The chain combines TRBV9 with TRBJ2-5, with D tentatively TRBD2 (5 bases). V lost 1 base and J lost 4, with 11 bases in between. There are 14 residues in the CDR3. Germline assignment: CDR1 SGDLS and CDR2 YYNGEE. This chain's CDR3 is CASSVSSLGETQYF. CDR3 in DNA: TGTGCCAGCAGCGTATCTAGCTTGGGAGAGACCCAGTACTTC.

This chain links TRBV30 with TRBJ2-5, with D uncertain. The length of the CDR3 is 13 residues. The V gene lost 2 bases and the J gene lost 5 bases, with 12 bases spanning the gap. CDR1 is GTSNPN, CDR2 SVGIG, per germline (reference sequence). CDR3 in DNA: TGTGCCTGGAGTATTACGCGGCGGGAGACCCAGTACTTC. It specifies CAWSITRRETQYF.